This T cell receptor (beta chain) emerged from a study of T cells in Graves' hyperthyroidism and ophthalmopathy. Regarding the study as a whole: Ophthalmopathy stood apart from stable hyperthyroidism in a 13 V-J model. In validation, the model predicted ophthalmopathy. These predictions came a median roughly six months before onset. The majority of expanded thyroid clonotypes above 0.001 also appeared in blood.

The CDR3 loop spans 13 amino acids. Trimming left V 1 base short and J 5 bases short, with 11 bases between. Germline CDR1 reads DFQATT; CDR2 reads SNEGSKA (reference sequence). What was amplified from RNA transcripts were TCR beta CDR3 regions. Primed by the HTBI set, a first-round RT-PCR was run on the TCR CDR3. TCRdb passed the multiplex PCR reads through MiXCR, listing each CDR3 protein once. The repertoire holds more than 500,000 distinct CDR3 sequences, roughly 46% seen once, with under 20% in the top ten. This clonotype was counted ten times or more. The antigen remains unidentified. This receptor was obtained from an adult woman with Graves' disease, either hyperthyroidism or ophthalmopathy (not recorded which). The sample was peripheral blood or thyroid tissue (not recorded which). The chain links TRBV20-1 to TRBJ1-1; no clear D gene. The CDR3 coding sequence is TGCAGTGCTAGAGGCACATCGAGAACTGAAGCTTTCTTT. Translated: CSARGTSRTEAFF.